The T cell receptor (beta chain) under discussion was sequenced for a study of PD-L1 blockade in urothelial cancer. Across the study: Patients went on atezolizumab in the mid-2010s, receiving 1,200 mg intravenously every 3 weeks. Blood was tested 3 weeks (second dose) and 6 weeks into treatment. There were a median of approximately 130,000 T cells in blood samples. Study results and caveats: In blood at 3 weeks, tumor-associated clones expanded more among patients with durable benefit.

Sequenced by immunoSEQ multiplex PCR; TCRdb stores in-frame clones only, minus some. The sample carries 70,000 or so clones, approximately 88% recorded once. The germline V gene encodes CDR1 MNHNS and CDR2 SASEGT. V lost 4 bases to trimming and J lost 10 bases, with 20 bases between them. This CDR3 is built from 16 residues. With regard to this clone: What it binds is not known.

V usage is TRBV6-1 and J usage is TRBJ1-6; D gene ambiguous. This TCR was sampled from a man in his sixties with urothelial cancer. Sequenced material: PBMCs, taken around atezolizumab (anti-PD-L1) treatment. In DNA, the CDR3 is TGTGCCAGCAGTGTCTCAGGACTCGATCGGGAGTCACCCCTCCACTTT. It specifies CASSVSGLDRESPLHF.